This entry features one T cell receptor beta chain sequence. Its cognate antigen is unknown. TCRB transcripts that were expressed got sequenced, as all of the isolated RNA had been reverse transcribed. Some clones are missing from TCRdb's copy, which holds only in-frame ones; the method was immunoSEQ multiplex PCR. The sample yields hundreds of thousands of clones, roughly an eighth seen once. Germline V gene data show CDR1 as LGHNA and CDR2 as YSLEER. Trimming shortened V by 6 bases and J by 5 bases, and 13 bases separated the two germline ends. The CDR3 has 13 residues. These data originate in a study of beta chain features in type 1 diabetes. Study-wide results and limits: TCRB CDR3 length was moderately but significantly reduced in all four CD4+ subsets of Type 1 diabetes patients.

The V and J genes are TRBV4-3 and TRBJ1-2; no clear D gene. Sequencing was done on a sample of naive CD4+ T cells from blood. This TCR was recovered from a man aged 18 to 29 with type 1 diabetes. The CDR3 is CASSPDGIYGYTF. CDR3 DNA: TGCGCCAGCAGTCCGGACGGGATTTATGGCTACACCTTC.